The 10 T cell receptor beta chains presented below share a single source sample, sequenced in a study of PD-1 blockade in classical Hodgkin lymphoma. Sequencing was performed with immunoSEQ multiplex PCR; in TCRdb, only in-frame clones are kept and a portion is missing. The sample lists about 20,000 clones, more than 75% occurring once. The time point is: cycle 4 day 1 (C4D1), after six to seven weeks of nivolumab. Every single patient, without exception, relapsed after autologous stem cell transplantation, and brentuximab vedotin exposure varied. The CD8+ T cells came from thawed PBMCs through magnetic negative selection. The sample was CD8+ T cells from blood, taken before the fourth cycle of nivolumab. The receptors were sampled from a human donor with classical Hodgkin lymphoma.

This clone was recorded once. The chain recombines TRBV28 with TRBJ2-5, with TRBD1 identical over 8 bases. Looked up from germline, CDR1 is MDHEN and CDR2 is SYDVKM. The CDR3 covers 14 residues. V trimming: 7 bases; J trimming: 5 bases; junction bases outside the gene matches: 9. The CDR3 reads CASTRTGLLETQYF. CDR3 nucleotide sequence: TGTGCCAGCACCCGGACAGGGCTCTTGGAGACCCAGTACTTC.

V and J are TRBV7-9 and TRBJ2-7; no clear D. Germline values: CDR1 SEHNR, CDR2 FQNEAQ (reference sequence). V was pared by 4 bases and J by 2 bases, with 0 bases between. The CDR3 has 10 residues. CDR3 nucleotides: TGTGCCAGCAGCTCCTACGAGCAGTACTTC. Translated: CASSSYEQYF.

This sequence joins TRBV7-9 and TRBJ2-7, with unresolved D. This CDR3 is 14 amino acids long. Germline CDR1 reads SEHNR; CDR2 reads FQNEAQ (reference sequence). Trimming cost V 5 bases and J 2 bases, with 13 bases left between them. In DNA form, the CDR3 reads TGTGCCAGCAGCACGGACCTGGGCGCCTACGAGCAGTACTTC. Translating gives CASSTDLGAYEQYF. The full variable domain, rest sourced from reference TRBV7-9 and TRBJ2-7, is DTGVSQNPRHKITKRGQNVTFRCDPISEHNRLYWYRQTLGQGPEFLTYFQNEAQLEKSRLLSDRFSAERPKGSFSTLEIQRTEQGDSAMYLCASSTDLGAYEQYFGPGTRLTVT.

The genes are TRBV4-3 and TRBJ1-1, with a tentative D call TRBD1 (5 bases). Germline CDR1 is LGHNA and CDR2 is YSLEER. The V end lost 0 bases, the J end lost 5 bases, and 13 bases lay between the germline ends. The CDR3 covers 15 residues. This CDR3 is CASSQDRGWGTEAFF. Here the CDR3 DNA reads TGCGCCAGCAGCCAAGATCGGGGCTGGGGTACTGAAGCTTTCTTT.

This sequence joins TRBV5-4 and TRBJ2-2; D gene ambiguous. Germline V gene lookup returns CDR1 SGHNT and CDR2 YYREEE (reference sequence). V was trimmed by 0 bases and J by 6 bases, leaving 3 bases between them. This CDR3 region has 12 residues. The CDR3 DNA reads TGTGCCAGCAGCTTGGGGGCCGGGGAGCTGTTTTTT. This encodes CASSLGAGELFF.

This chain connects TRBV7-9 to TRBJ1-2; 8 positions agree with TRBD1. Germline loops: CDR1 SEHNR, CDR2 FQNEAQ (reference sequence). The CDR3 spans 12 residues. The V and J ends lost 3 bases and 7 bases, in that order; junction bases with no gene match: 1. As DNA, the CDR3 is TGTGCCAGCAGCTTGACAGGGGTTGGCTACACCTTC. Translated: CASSLTGVGYTF.

The gene calls are TRBV5-8 and TRBJ2-3; D is ambiguous. V lost 3 bases to trimming and J lost 4 bases, with 0 bases between them. Per germline, CDR1 SGHTS and CDR2 YDEGEE. The CDR3 runs 10 residues. The CDR3 DNA reads as TGTGCCAGCAGCTCAGATACGCAGTATTTT. This translates into CASSSDTQYF.

This chain joins TRBV4-3 and TRBJ1-2; 7 bases fit TRBD1. V gave up 1 base and J gave up 3 bases; unmatched junction bases: 2. The V gene's germline CDR1 is LGHNA and CDR2 YSLEER. The CDR3 length is 14 residues. CDR3 loop: CASSQAQGDYGYTF. The CDR3 DNA is TGCGCCAGCAGCCAAGCCCAGGGGGACTATGGCTACACCTTC.

This clone was observed a handful of times. V gene TRBV29-1 combines with J gene TRBJ1-1; the D is unclear. Germline lookup yields CDR1 SQVTM and CDR2 ANQGSEA. The V end was cut by 1 base, the J end by 4 bases, with 1 base between. The CDR3 spans 10 residues. CDR3 sequence reads: CSVEGTEAFF. In nucleotides, the CDR3 is TGCAGCGTTGAAGGCACTGAAGCTTTCTTT.

The chain employs TRBV11-3 and TRBJ2-7; perhaps D is TRBD1 or TRBD2 (5 bases each). CDR1 and CDR2 from the germline V gene are SGHNT and YENEEA. The V gene lost 5 bases and the J gene lost 1 base, with 18 bases spanning the gap. The CDR3 consists of 16 residues. CDR3 loop: CASSPETGHPSYEQYF. Written as DNA, the CDR3 is TGTGCCAGCAGCCCCGAAACGGGGCATCCTTCCTACGAGCAGTACTTC.